This is a list of T cell receptor beta chains from one sample in a study of blood T cell repertoires in COVID-19. Produced via immunoSEQ multiplex PCR; TCRdb's table is partial and in-frame only. The sample lists roughly 190,000 clones, over 75% occurring once. The specimen was peripheral blood. The receptors here all came from a middle-aged woman who had recovered from COVID-19. CDR3s include the opening cysteine and the closing phenylalanine or tryptophan. Fields, in order: J gene, V gene, clone size, D gene, CDR3 DNA, CDR3 protein. A D gene is named only where the DNA matches it firmly. Not every row has a clone size; where given, it reads once, few, many or a size class.

J gene: TRBJ1-2; V gene: TRBV19; clone size: NA; D gene: NA; CDR3 DNA: TGTGCCAGCCTCGGGGAAAACTATGGCTACACCTTC; CDR3 protein: CASLGENYGYTF
J gene: TRBJ2-2; V gene: TRBV3-1/TRBV3-2; clone size: NA; D gene: NA; CDR3 DNA: TGTGCCAGCAGCCAAAAGGGGACAAACACCGGGGAGCTGTTTTTT; CDR3 protein: CASSQKGTNTGELFF
J gene: TRBJ2-5; V gene: TRBV3-1/TRBV3-2; clone size: NA; D gene: TRBD1; CDR3 DNA: TGTGCCAGCAGCCACACGGGGACAGGGTTCTTGCAGACCCAGTACTTC; CDR3 protein: CASSHTGTGFLQTQYF
J gene: TRBJ1-3; V gene: TRBV27; clone size: NA; D gene: NA; CDR3 DNA: TGTGCCAGCAGGGCCGGGACAAATACTGGAAACACCATATATTTT; CDR3 protein: CASRAGTNTGNTIYF
J gene: TRBJ2-1; V gene: TRBV11-2; clone size: NA; D gene: TRBD2; CDR3 DNA: TGTGCCAGCCGCCGGGTAGCGGGGGACAATGAGCAGTTCTTC; CDR3 protein: CASRRVAGDNEQFF
J gene: TRBJ2-1; V gene: TRBV28; clone size: NA; D gene: TRBD1; CDR3 DNA: TGTGCCAGCAGTTTATCCCGGGACAGATACAATGAGCAGTTCTTC; CDR3 protein: CASSLSRDRYNEQFF
J gene: TRBJ1-1; V gene: TRBV7-2; clone size: NA; D gene: NA; CDR3 DNA: TGTGCCAGCAGCTTAAGTGGTAGAGCTCAAGAAGCTTTCTTT; CDR3 protein: CASSLSGRAQEAFF
J gene: TRBJ1-1; V gene: TRBV2; clone size: NA; D gene: NA; CDR3 DNA: TGTGCCAGCAGAACACAGGATAACACTGAAGCTTTCTTT; CDR3 protein: CASRTQDNTEAFF
J gene: TRBJ1-5; V gene: TRBV27; clone size: once; D gene: NA; CDR3 DNA: TGTGCCAGTGGGGGGAATCAGCCCCAGCATTTT; CDR3 protein: CASGGNQPQHF
J gene: TRBJ2-3; V gene: TRBV4-1; clone size: NA; D gene: TRBD2; CDR3 DNA: TGCGCCAGCAGCCAGGGACTAGCGGGAGTAGTCGCAGGGGATACGCAGTATTTT; CDR3 protein: CASSQGLAGVVAGDTQYF
J gene: TRBJ1-2; V gene: TRBV28; clone size: NA; D gene: NA; CDR3 DNA: TGTGCCAGCAGTGCCTCGGGACACCCCTATGGCTACACCTTC; CDR3 protein: CASSASGHPYGYTF